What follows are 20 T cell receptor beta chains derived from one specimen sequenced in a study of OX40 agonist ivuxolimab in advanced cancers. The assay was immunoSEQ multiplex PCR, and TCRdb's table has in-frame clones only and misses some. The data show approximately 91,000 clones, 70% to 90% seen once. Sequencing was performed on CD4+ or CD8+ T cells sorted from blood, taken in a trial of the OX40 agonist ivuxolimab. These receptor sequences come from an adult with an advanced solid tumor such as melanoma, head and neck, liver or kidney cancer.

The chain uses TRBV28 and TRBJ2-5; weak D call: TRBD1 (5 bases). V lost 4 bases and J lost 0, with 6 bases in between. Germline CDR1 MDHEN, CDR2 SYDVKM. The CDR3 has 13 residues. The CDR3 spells CASSSDNQETQYF. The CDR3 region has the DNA TGTGCCAGCAGTTCGGACAACCAAGAGACCCAGTACTTC.

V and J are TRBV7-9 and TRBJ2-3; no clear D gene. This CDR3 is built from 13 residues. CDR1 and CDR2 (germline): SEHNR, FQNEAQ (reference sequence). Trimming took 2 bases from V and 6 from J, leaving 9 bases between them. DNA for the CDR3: TGTGCCAGCAGCTTAAGGGTTGAGGATACGCAGTATTTT. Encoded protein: CASSLRVEDTQYF. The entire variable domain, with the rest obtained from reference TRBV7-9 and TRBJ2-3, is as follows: DTGVSQNPRHKITKRGQNVTFRCDPISEHNRLYWYRQTLGQGPEFLTYFQNEAQLEKSRLLSDRFSAERPKGSFSTLEIQRTEQGDSAMYLCASSLRVEDTQYFGPGTRLTVL.

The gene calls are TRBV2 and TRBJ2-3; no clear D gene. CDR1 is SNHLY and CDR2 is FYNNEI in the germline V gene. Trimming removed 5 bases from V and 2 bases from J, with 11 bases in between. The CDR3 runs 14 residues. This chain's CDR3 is CASSSGRATDTQYF. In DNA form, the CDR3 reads TGTGCCAGCAGTTCTGGTAGGGCCACAGATACGCAGTATTTT. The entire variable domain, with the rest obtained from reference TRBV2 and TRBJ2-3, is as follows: EPEVTQTPSHQVTQMGQEVILRCVPISNHLYFYWYRQILGQKVEFLVSFYNNEISEKSEIFDDQFSVERPDGSNFTLKIRSTKLEDSAMYFCASSSGRATDTQYFGPGTRLTVL.

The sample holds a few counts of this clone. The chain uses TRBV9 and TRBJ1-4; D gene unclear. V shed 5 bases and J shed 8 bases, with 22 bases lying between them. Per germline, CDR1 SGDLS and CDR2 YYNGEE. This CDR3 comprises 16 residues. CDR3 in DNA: TGTGCCAGCAGTACCAGCGCCACTGGCGGATGGGAAAAACTGTTTTTT. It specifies CASSTSATGGWEKLFF. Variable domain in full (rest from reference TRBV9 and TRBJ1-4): DSGVTQTPKHLITATGQRVTLRCSPRSGDLSVYWYQQSLDQGLQFLIQYYNGEERAKGNILERFSAQQFPDLHSELNLSSLELGDSALYFCASSTSATGGWEKLFFGSGTQLSVL.

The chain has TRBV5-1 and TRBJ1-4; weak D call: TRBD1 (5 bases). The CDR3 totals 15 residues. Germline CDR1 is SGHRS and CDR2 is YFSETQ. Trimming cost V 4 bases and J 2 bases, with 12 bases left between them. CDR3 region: CASSLGVGTNEKLFF. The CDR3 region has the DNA TGCGCCAGCAGCCTGGGGGTAGGGACTAATGAAAAACTGTTTTTT.

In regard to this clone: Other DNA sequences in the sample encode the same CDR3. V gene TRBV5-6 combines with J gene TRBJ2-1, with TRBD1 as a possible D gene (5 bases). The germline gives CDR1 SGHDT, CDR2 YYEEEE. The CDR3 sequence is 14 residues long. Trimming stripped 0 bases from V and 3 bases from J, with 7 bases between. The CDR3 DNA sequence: TGTGCCAGCAGCTTGGGACAGTTCTACAATGAGCAGTTCTTC. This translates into CASSLGQFYNEQFF.

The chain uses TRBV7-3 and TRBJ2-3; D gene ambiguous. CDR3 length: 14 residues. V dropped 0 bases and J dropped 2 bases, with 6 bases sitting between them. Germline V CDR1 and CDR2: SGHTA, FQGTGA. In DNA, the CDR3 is TGTGCCAGCAGCTTAACTCCAGACACAGATACGCAGTATTTT. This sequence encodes CASSLTPDTDTQYF.

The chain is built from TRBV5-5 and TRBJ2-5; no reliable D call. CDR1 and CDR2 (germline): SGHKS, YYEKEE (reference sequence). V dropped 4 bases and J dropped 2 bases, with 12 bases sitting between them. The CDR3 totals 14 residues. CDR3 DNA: TGTGCCAGCAGCCTTTCGGACCCACAAGAGACCCAGTACTTC. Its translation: CASSLSDPQETQYF.

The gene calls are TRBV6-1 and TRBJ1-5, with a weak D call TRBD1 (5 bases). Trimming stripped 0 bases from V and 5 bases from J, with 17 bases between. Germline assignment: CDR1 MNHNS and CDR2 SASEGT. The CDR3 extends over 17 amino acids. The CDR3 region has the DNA TGTGCCAGCAGTGAAGCGATGGGACCGAGGGCTCATCAGCCCCAGCATTTT. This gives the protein CASSEAMGPRAHQPQHF.

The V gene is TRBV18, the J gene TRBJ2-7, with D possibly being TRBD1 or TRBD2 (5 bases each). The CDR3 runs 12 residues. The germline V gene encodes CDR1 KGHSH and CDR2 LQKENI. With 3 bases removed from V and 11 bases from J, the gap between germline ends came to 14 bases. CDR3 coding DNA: TGTGCCAGCTCACCCGGGACGGTTGGAGAGTACTTC. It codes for CASSPGTVGEYF.

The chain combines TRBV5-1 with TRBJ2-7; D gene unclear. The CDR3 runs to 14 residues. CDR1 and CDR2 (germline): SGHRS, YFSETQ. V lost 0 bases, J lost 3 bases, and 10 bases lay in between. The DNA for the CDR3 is TGCGCCAGCAGCTTGGCCGCCGAAATCTACGAGCAGTACTTC. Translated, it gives CASSLAAEIYEQYF.

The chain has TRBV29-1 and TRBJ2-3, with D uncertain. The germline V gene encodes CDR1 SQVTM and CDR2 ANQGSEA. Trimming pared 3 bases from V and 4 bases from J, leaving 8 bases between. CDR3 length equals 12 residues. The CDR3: CSVDPAPDTQYF. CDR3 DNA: TGCAGCGTTGACCCGGCGCCAGATACGCAGTATTTT.

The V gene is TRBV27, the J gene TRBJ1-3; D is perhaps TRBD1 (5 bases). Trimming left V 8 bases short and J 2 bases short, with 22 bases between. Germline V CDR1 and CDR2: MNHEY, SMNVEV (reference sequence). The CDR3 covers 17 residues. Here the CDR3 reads CASRRNYRNLPGNTIYF. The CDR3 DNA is TGTGCCAGCCGGAGGAACTACAGGAACCTCCCTGGAAACACCATATATTTT.

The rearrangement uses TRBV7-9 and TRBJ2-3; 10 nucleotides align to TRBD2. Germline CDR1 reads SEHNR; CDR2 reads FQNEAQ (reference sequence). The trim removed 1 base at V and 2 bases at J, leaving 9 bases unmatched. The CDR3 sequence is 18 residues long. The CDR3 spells CASSLELLAGDVTDTQYF. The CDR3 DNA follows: TGTGCCAGCAGCTTAGAGTTGCTAGCGGGGGATGTCACAGATACGCAGTATTTT.

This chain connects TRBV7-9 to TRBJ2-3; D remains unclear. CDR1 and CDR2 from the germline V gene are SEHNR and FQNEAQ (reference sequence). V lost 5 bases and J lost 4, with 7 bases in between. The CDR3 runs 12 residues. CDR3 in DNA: TGTGCCAGCAGCCCGCACCCAGATACGCAGTATTTT. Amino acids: CASSPHPDTQYF.

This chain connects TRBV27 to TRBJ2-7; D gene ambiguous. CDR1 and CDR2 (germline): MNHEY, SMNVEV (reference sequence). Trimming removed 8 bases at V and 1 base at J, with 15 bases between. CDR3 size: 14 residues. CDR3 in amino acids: CASQLRSASYEQYF. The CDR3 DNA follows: TGTGCCAGCCAACTACGGTCGGCGTCCTACGAGCAGTACTTC.

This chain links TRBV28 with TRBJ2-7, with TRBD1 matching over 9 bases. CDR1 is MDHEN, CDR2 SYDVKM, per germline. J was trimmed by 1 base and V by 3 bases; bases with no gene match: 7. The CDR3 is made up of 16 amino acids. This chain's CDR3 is CASSFGFGTGSYEQYF. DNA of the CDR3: TGTGCCAGCAGTTTTGGGTTTGGGACAGGGTCCTACGAGCAGTACTTC.

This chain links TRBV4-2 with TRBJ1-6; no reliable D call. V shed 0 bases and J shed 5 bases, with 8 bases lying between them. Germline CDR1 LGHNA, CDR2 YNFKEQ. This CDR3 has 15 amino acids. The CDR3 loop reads CASSQDKVNNSPLHF. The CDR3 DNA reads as TGTGCCAGCAGCCAAGATAAGGTGAATAATTCACCCCTCCACTTT.

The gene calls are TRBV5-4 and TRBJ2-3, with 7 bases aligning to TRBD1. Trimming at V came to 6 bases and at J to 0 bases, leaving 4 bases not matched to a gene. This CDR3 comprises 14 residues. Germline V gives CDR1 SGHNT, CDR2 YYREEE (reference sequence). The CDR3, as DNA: TGTGCCAGCACAGAGACAGGGAGCACAGATACGCAGTATTTT. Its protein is CASTETGSTDTQYF.

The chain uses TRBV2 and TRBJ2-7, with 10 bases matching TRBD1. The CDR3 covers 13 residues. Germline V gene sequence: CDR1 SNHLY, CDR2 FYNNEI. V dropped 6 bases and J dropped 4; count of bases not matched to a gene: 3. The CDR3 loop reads CASRGTGVYEQYF. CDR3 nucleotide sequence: TGTGCCAGCAGGGGGACAGGGGTTTACGAGCAGTACTTC.